The 4 T cell receptor beta chains presented below share a single source sample, sequenced in a study of OX40 agonist ivuxolimab in advanced cancers. Repertoires were generated with immunoSEQ multiplex PCR, while TCRdb's copy carries only in-frame clones and drops some. This table holds about 73,000 clones, around 90% found once. The sample here was CD4+ or CD8+ T cells sorted from blood, taken in a trial of the OX40 agonist ivuxolimab. These receptors originate from an adult with an advanced solid tumor such as melanoma, head and neck, liver or kidney cancer.

The sample holds one count of this clone. The rearrangement links TRBV4-3 to TRBJ2-2, with a tentative D call TRBD1 (5 bases). Germline V gene lookup returns CDR1 LGHNA and CDR2 YSLEER. The CDR3 extends over 14 amino acids. The V gene lost 3 bases and the J gene lost 6 bases, with 11 bases spanning the gap. Here the CDR3 DNA reads TGCGCCAGCAGCCAGACTCAGGGTCCCGGGGAGCTGTTTTTT. Translated: CASSQTQGPGELFF.

The rearrangement uses TRBV7-8 and TRBJ2-5; either TRBD1 or TRBD2 may fit D (5 bases each). The CDR3 runs to 15 residues. CDR1 and CDR2 (germline): SGHVS, FQNEAQ. V lost 4 bases to trimming and J lost 9 bases, with 21 bases between them. The CDR3 reads CASSSAPRGDVAQYF. In nucleotides, the CDR3 is TGTGCCAGCAGCTCGGCCCCGAGAGGGGATGTTGCCCAGTACTTC.

The chain is built from TRBV19 and TRBJ1-1; TRBD1 agrees at 8 bases. V shed 3 bases, J shed 5 bases, and the junction held 8 bases outside the gene matches. The CDR3 loop spans 15 amino acids. Germline V gene sequence: CDR1 LNHDA, CDR2 SQIVND (reference sequence). The CDR3 DNA is TGTGCCAGTAGTATTTACAGGGGGTCTCTGACTGAAGCTTTCTTT. It yields the protein CASSIYRGSLTEAFF.

This sequence joins TRBV10-3 and TRBJ2-5; TRBD2 aligns across 10 bases. V dropped 11 bases and J dropped 5; count of bases not matched to a gene: 11. Germline V gene data show CDR1 as ENHRY and CDR2 as SYGVKD. The CDR3 is made up of 14 amino acids. The CDR3 DNA follows: TGTGCCGCGAGGGCCCCTAGCGGGAGTGAGACCCAGTACTTC. It codes for CAARAPSGSETQYF.